The sequence of this T cell receptor (beta chain) was determined in a study of shared clonotypes between healthy human individuals. As for this clone: Its antigen is undetermined.

The CDR3 has 14 residues. Germline V CDR1 and CDR2: SGHTS, YDEGEE. Trimming took 0 bases from V and 1 from J, leaving 5 bases between them. Original analysis: Junction-only sequences produced by ImmunoSEQ had no quality scores, so filtering differed. The protocol was immunoSEQ multiplex PCR, while the TCRdb copy is restricted to in-frame clones and leaves out a portion. That table furnishes V, J and clone size, whereas the DNA furnished D and trimming. This table holds 850,000 to 1,200,000 clones, 65% to 75% found once. Points from the study as a whole: Donor clonotype sharing was expected to depend on sequencing depth.

The sequence derives from a man between 18 and 29 years old in good health. The chain joins TRBV5-8 to TRBJ1-5; the D gene is possibly TRBD1 (5 bases). The sequencing sample was made of memory CD4+ T cells sorted from blood. Subset noted: CD45RA-negative fraction. CDR3 coding DNA: TGTGCCAGCAGCTTGGGACAGAGCAATCAGCCCCAGCATTTT. It specifies CASSLGQSNQPQHF.